This T cell receptor beta chain was sequenced during a study of blood T cells in healthy people across ages. Whole-study findings and limits: The study found TCR beta diversity correlated strongly with naive T cell percentage.

Each donor gave roughly 9.8 milliliters of peripheral blood. Through a sample-barcoded 5' primer and a J-beta primer mix, a second PCR was run for 7 to 11 cycles. Each cDNA molecule received a tag from a template-switch adaptor that had 12 random nucleotides. MiXCR, applied by TCRdb to the 5' RACE reads, yields one record per CDR3 protein. The table lists approximately 1.5 million distinct CDR3 sequences, roughly a third of them singletons, with over 9% in the top ten. This CDR3 comprises 12 residues. Germline V lookup: CDR1 DFQATT, CDR2 SNEGSKA (reference sequence). V lost 3 bases to trimming and J lost 6 bases, with 11 bases between them. With regard to this clonotype: Antigen specificity is unknown.

The chain couples TRBV20-1 to TRBJ1-2; D gene ambiguous. Sample: blood. This clonotype was sampled from a woman aged 25 to 45 in good health. CDR3 sequence reads: CSARGQRDGYTF. In DNA form, the CDR3 reads TGCAGTGCTAGGGGCCAGAGAGATGGCTACACCTTC.